The clone carrying this T cell receptor beta chain was seen once. Its antigen is unknown. V lost 4 bases to trimming and J lost 5 bases, with 7 bases between them. This CDR3 contains 12 residues. Germline assignment: CDR1 SGHDT and CDR2 YYEEEE. The repertoire was sequenced with immunoSEQ multiplex PCR; TCRdb's copy has only in-frame clones and lacks some. The data contain more than 75,000 clones, roughly 93% of them seen just once; the ten biggest clones take up 0.6% to 0.75%. This sample stems from a study of OX40 agonist ivuxolimab in advanced cancers. General study findings and limits: More expanded clones were seen, on average, in CD8+ T cells than in CD4+. Some nonresponders also had low normalized T-cell clonal expansion.

The sequenced sample was CD4+ or CD8+ T cells sorted from blood, obtained in a trial of the OX40 agonist ivuxolimab. The chain recombines TRBV5-6 with TRBJ2-1; no clear D. The receptor's source is an adult with an advanced solid tumor such as melanoma, head and neck, liver or kidney cancer. DNA for the CDR3: TGTGCCAGCAGCCCTCACCACAATGAGCAGTTCTTC. It translates to CASSPHHNEQFF.